A single sample gave rise to the 10 T cell receptor beta chains below, sequenced in a study of post-analysis software for immune sequencing data. Study-wide points: Roughly five TRBV segments were significantly more frequent in patients than in controls. TRBV5-6, TRBV5-1 and TRBV20-1 were among these segments.

Which antigens these TCRs recognize remains unknown. Unique molecular identifiers tagged the TCR beta cDNA libraries. Each CDR3 protein gets one entry after TCRdb re-called the PCR reads with MiXCR. Here the sample spans some 700,000 distinct CDR3 sequences, approximately 60% being singletons. The specimen was blood. These receptors all stem from a girl aged 2-10 years with multiple sclerosis.

V is TRBV27 and J is TRBJ2-7; unclear D gene. V gave up 9 bases and J gave up 7 bases, with 19 bases separating them. This CDR3 has 13 residues. Germline-derived CDR1 and CDR2 are MNHEY and SMNVEV (reference sequence). In DNA, the CDR3 is TGTGCCAGAAGCCCTCACTTGCCACAGGAGCAGTACTTC. This encodes CARSPHLPQEQYF.

The chain links TRBV20-1 to TRBJ2-5; D unclear. Judging by the DNA end, TRBJ2-7 fits better; the J call may be wrong. Germline values: CDR1 DFQATT, CDR2 SNEGSKA (reference sequence). The CDR3 consists of 12 residues. CDR3 loop: CSARATTYEQYF. DNA of the CDR3: TGCAGTGCTAGAGCGACAACCTACGAGCAGTACTTC.

V is TRBV12-3 or TRBV12-4 and J is TRBJ2-7; D is unresolved. The CDR3 runs 11 residues. V was shortened by 4 bases and J by 6 bases, with 7 bases between the two germline ends. This CDR3 is CASSWSVEQYF. CDR3 sequence (DNA): TGTGCCAGCAGTTGGTCGGTCGAGCAGTACTTC.

As DNA, the CDR3 is TGTGCCAGCAGCTTAGAACCAGGGGGTGGTCGGGAGACCCAGTACTTC. Translation: CASSLEPGGGRETQYF. The chain has TRBV7-2 and TRBJ2-5; 7 bases are shared with TRBD1. CDR1 and CDR2 from the germline V gene are SGHTA and FQGNSA. The CDR3 spans 16 residues. V lost 1 base to trimming and J lost 5 bases; unmatched junction nucleotides: 10. Full variable domain (remainder filled in from reference TRBV7-2 and TRBJ2-5): GAGVSQSPSNKVTEKGKDVELRCDPISGHTALYWYRQSLGQGLEFLIYFQGNSAPDKSGLPSDRFSAERTGGSVSTLTIQRTQQEDSAVYLCASSLEPGGGRETQYFGPGTRLLVL.

V is TRBV24-1 and J is TRBJ2-1; perhaps TRBD1 as D (5 bases). V dropped 4 bases and J dropped 2 bases, with 11 bases sitting between them. CDR1 KGHDR and CDR2 SFDVKD come from the germline V gene. The CDR3 totals 15 residues. As DNA, the CDR3 is TGTGCCACCAGTGAGGGTAGGACAACCTACAATGAGCAGTTCTTC. Translating gives CATSEGRTTYNEQFF.

The chain couples TRBV7-6 to TRBJ2-3; the D is unclear. The V and J ends lost 2 bases and 0 bases respectively, with 12 bases between them. This CDR3 has 16 amino acids. Germline V gene data show CDR1 as SGHVS and CDR2 as FNYEAQ. The CDR3 reads CASSLWADASTDTQYF. The CDR3 nucleotides are TGTGCCAGCAGCTTATGGGCGGACGCTAGCACAGATACGCAGTATTTT.

The chain links TRBV5-6 to TRBJ1-1; TRBD1 agrees at 7 bases. Trimming at V came to 0 bases and at J to 13 bases, leaving 12 bases not matched to a gene. The CDR3 is 14 residues long. Germline-derived CDR1 and CDR2 are SGHDT and YYEEEE. This chain's CDR3 is CASSLVDAGGMVFF. CDR3 coding DNA: TGTGCCAGCAGCTTGGTTGATGCAGGGGGTATGGTTTTCTTT.

This clonotype has a handful of counts. The V call is TRBV20-1, the J call TRBJ2-3; TRBD1 agrees at 7 bases. The CDR3 totals 13 residues. Per germline, CDR1 DFQATT and CDR2 SNEGSKA (reference sequence). The J segment lost 4 bases and the V segment lost 3 bases, leaving 4 bases of the junction unmatched. As DNA, the CDR3 is TGCAGTGCTAGGACAGGGTGGCCAGATACGCAGTATTTT. Its protein is CSARTGWPDTQYF.

This clonotype was counted a few times. The chain is built from TRBV11-3 and TRBJ2-1; 9 bases are a match to TRBD1. CDR1 is SGHNT, CDR2 YENEEA, per germline. This CDR3 region has 14 residues. After removal of 4 bases from V and 3 bases from J, the junction contained 1 base not matched to a gene. As DNA, the CDR3 is TGTGCCAGCAGCTGGGGACAGGGCTACAATGAGCAGTTCTTC. It specifies CASSWGQGYNEQFF.

This clonotype was observed a few times. The chain couples TRBV12-3 or TRBV12-4 to TRBJ2-7; 7 nucleotides match TRBD2. This CDR3 contains 14 residues. V trimming: 0 bases; J trimming: 7 bases; junction bases outside the gene matches: 6. CDR3 region: CASSLAGGRREQYF. The CDR3 bases are TGTGCCAGCAGTTTAGCGGGAGGGCGTCGGGAGCAGTACTTC.